The next 26 T cell receptor beta chains were all read from a single sample in a study of patients and donors after allogeneic stem cell transplantation. TCRdb fed the RT-PCR reads into MiXCR, producing one record per CDR3 protein. The sample has over 350,000 distinct CDR3 sequences; roughly 16% are singletons. Sequences were obtained from blood, either unsorted or a sorted T cell fraction (not recorded which). The source of these receptors is a human donor who was either an allogeneic HSCT recipient or a stem cell or donor lymphocyte infusion donor (not recorded which). It is not recorded whose cells these are; they may come from a transplant donor.

For this clonotype: Since a much larger clone is just one base distant, this may be a read error. The V call is TRBV12-3 or TRBV12-4, the J call TRBJ2-7; possible D gene TRBD2, 6 bases. The CDR3 spans 14 residues. The CDR3: CASSFGGITYQQYF. The CDR3 DNA reads as TGTGCCAGCAGTTTTGGCGGGATAACCTACCAGCAGTACTTC.

This chain joins TRBV18 and TRBJ2-1; 11 nucleotides align to TRBD2. The CDR3 covers 17 residues. Per germline, CDR1 KGHSH and CDR2 LQKENI. J gave up 9 bases and V 2 bases, and 12 bases lay outside the gene matches. CDR3 residues: CASSPRASGGQSPEQFF. The CDR3, as DNA: TGTGCCAGCTCACCAAGGGCTAGCGGGGGGCAATCCCCTGAGCAGTTCTTC.

The J gene is TRBJ1-5, the V gene TRBV6-1; D not resolved. V was cut by 7 bases and J by 3 bases, with 10 bases left in between. Per the germline V gene, CDR1 is MNHNS and CDR2 is SASEGT. This CDR3 contains 13 residues. CDR3 protein: CASKGSYNQPQHF. The CDR3 DNA sequence: TGTGCCAGCAAGGGCAGTTACAATCAGCCCCAGCATTTT.

The chain carries TRBV11-2 and TRBJ1-1, with D possibly matching TRBD1 (6 bases). The CDR3 has 14 amino acids. Germline V lookup: CDR1 SGHAT, CDR2 FQNNGV. V was clipped by 5 bases and J by 6 bases, with 16 bases between them. CDR3 region: CASSRPLPGAEAFF. As DNA, the CDR3 is TGTGCCAGCAGCCGACCCCTCCCAGGGGCTGAAGCTTTCTTT.

There are a few counts of this clonotype. Here the CDR3 reads CASSQDYGGPLSAYEQYF. In nucleotides, the CDR3 is TGCGCCAGCAGCCAAGACTATGGGGGACCTCTCTCGGCCTACGAGCAGTACTTC. This rearrangement joins TRBV4-1 to TRBJ2-7, with D tentatively TRBD1 or TRBD2 (5 bases each). The CDR3 is 18 amino acids. The V gene lost 0 bases and the J gene lost 2 bases, with 20 bases spanning the gap. Germline-derived CDR1 and CDR2 are MGHRA and YSYEKL.

This clonotype has only a few counts. J is TRBJ2-1 and V is TRBV12-5; 10 nucleotides match TRBD1. In germline, CDR1 is LGHNT, CDR2 FRNRAP. Trimming took 0 bases from V and 13 from J; bases not matched to a gene: 9. The CDR3 sequence is 15 residues long. CDR3 residues: CASGLVQGDRGEQFF. In nucleotides, the CDR3 is TGTGCTAGTGGTTTGGTACAGGGGGACAGGGGCGAACAGTTCTTC.

This clonotype showed up just a few times. The chain is built from TRBV25-1 and TRBJ2-3, with unresolved D. The CDR3 loop spans 17 amino acids. Germline V gene lookup returns CDR1 MGHDK and CDR2 SYGVNS. Trimming took 2 bases from V and 0 from J, leaving 15 bases between them. The CDR3 DNA follows: TGTGCCAGCAGTGAAAGCCGCGCCGGAACTAGCACAGATACGCAGTATTTT. It specifies CASSESRAGTSTDTQYF.

This clonotype came up a few times. V usage is TRBV29-1 and J usage is TRBJ1-1; D may be TRBD1 (5 bases). The CDR3 sequence is 13 residues long. Per the germline V gene, CDR1 is SQVTM and CDR2 is ANQGSEA. Deletions cut 0 bases from V and 5 bases from J, with 10 bases between. CDR3 amino acids: CSVEDGGETEAFF. The CDR3, as DNA: TGCAGCGTTGAAGATGGGGGGGAAACTGAAGCTTTCTTT.

This clonotype was counted between two and nine times. The junction shows a germline mismatch at one end, possibly a read error. The chain links TRBV2 to TRBJ2-5, with unresolved D. The CDR3 length is 11 residues. Germline loops: CDR1 SNHLY, CDR2 FYNNEI. This CDR3 reads CASSEGVWSSF. The CDR3 DNA sequence: TGTGCCAGCAGTGAAGGGGTCTGGTCCTCTTTC. The variable domain in full, completed from reference TRBV2 and TRBJ2-5, reads EPEVTQTPSHQVTQMGQEVILRCVPISNHLYFYWYRQILGQKVEFLVSFYNNEISEKSEIFDDQFSVERPDGSNFTLKIRSTKLEDSAMYFCASSEGVWSSFGPGTRLLVL.

The V and J genes are TRBV20-1 and TRBJ1-3; TRBD1 matches at 7 bases. CDR1 DFQATT and CDR2 SNEGSKA come from the germline V gene (reference sequence). This CDR3 spans 12 amino acids. The J segment lost 8 bases and the V segment lost 4 bases, leaving 5 bases of the junction unmatched. The CDR3, as DNA: TGCAGTGCTAATCAGGGGGGACACACCATATATTTT. Translation: CSANQGGHTIYF.

In this sample, this clonotype turned up many times. The chain links TRBV12-3 or TRBV12-4 to TRBJ2-2; 12 nucleotides align to TRBD1. With 6 bases clipped from V and 7 bases from J, the junction kept 3 bases outside the gene matches. The CDR3 contains 14 residues. CDR3 sequence reads: CASRGQGAVGELFF. CDR3 nucleotides: TGTGCCAGCAGGGGACAGGGGGCAGTCGGGGAGCTGTTTTTT.

The V gene is TRBV18, the J gene TRBJ1-1, with 8 positions matching TRBD1. Trimming removed 2 bases from V and 0 bases from J; junction bases left unmatched: 5. This CDR3 has 16 amino acids. Germline values: CDR1 KGHSH, CDR2 LQKENI. CDR3 sequence reads: CASSPRTGTMNTEAFF. As DNA, the CDR3 is TGTGCCAGCTCACCAAGGACAGGGACTATGAACACTGAAGCTTTCTTT. Together with reference TRBV18 and TRBJ1-1, the CDR3 gives the full variable domain: NAGVMQNPRHLVRRRGQEARLRCSPMKGHSHVYWYRQLPEEGLKFMVYLQKENIIDESGMPKERFSAEFPKEGPSILRIQQVVRGDSAAYFCASSPRTGTMNTEAFFGQGTRLTVV.

This clonotype was observed a handful of times. This chain connects TRBV15 to TRBJ2-1; D possibly corresponds to TRBD2 (6 bases). The CDR3 is 16 amino acids. CDR1 is LNHNV and CDR2 is YYDKDF in the germline V gene (reference sequence). V lost 5 bases and J lost 7, with 21 bases in between. CDR3 sequence (DNA): TGTGCCACCAGCGGACGTGGGGTGACTAGAGTTAATGAGCAGTTCTTC. Its translation is CATSGRGVTRVNEQFF.

This clonotype showed up just a few times. The chain has TRBV6-2 or TRBV6-3 and TRBJ2-5, with D perhaps being TRBD1 or TRBD2 (6 bases each). CDR1 MNHEY and CDR2 SVGEGT come from the germline V gene. The V gene lost 6 bases and the J gene lost 7 bases, with 12 bases spanning the gap. The CDR3 loop spans 12 amino acids. CDR3 sequence reads: CASRGLQGTQYF. Here the CDR3 DNA reads TGTGCCAGCAGAGGACTACAGGGGACCCAGTACTTC.

Regarding this clonotype: At one end the junction does not follow the germline gene, possibly because of a read error. This chain uses TRBV20-1 with TRBJ2-7, with 7 nucleotides matching TRBD1. Germline CDR1 DFQATT, CDR2 SNEGSKA (reference sequence). CDR3 size: 14 residues. In nucleotides, the CDR3 is TGCAGTGCCAGAGGTCCGGACAGGAGCCACGAGCAGTACTTC. Its protein product is CSARGPDRSHEQYF.

The table lists this clonotype with a few counts. The chain carries TRBV7-2 and TRBJ2-3, with 7 bases lining up with TRBD2. Germline V CDR1 and CDR2: SGHTA, FQGNSA. The CDR3 extends over 16 amino acids. With V trimmed by 3 bases and J by 4 bases, 10 bases remained unmatched. CDR3 loop: CASSLSMRAGPDTQYF. The CDR3 DNA reads TGTGCCAGCAGCTTGAGTATGCGAGCGGGGCCAGATACGCAGTATTTT.

This clonotype has only a few counts. The CDR3 is CASSQERVPGELFF. The CDR3 DNA reads as TGCGCCAGCAGCCAAGAGAGGGTTCCCGGGGAGCTGTTTTTT. The chain carries TRBV4-3 and TRBJ2-2; tentatively, D is TRBD2 (5 bases). This CDR3 contains 14 residues. With 0 bases removed from V and 6 bases from J, the gap between germline ends came to 8 bases. Germline CDR1 is LGHNA and CDR2 is YSLEER.

V and J are TRBV18 and TRBJ2-7; D is ambiguous. The V end was cut by 3 bases, the J end by 3 bases, with 15 bases between. The CDR3 runs 15 residues. The germline V gene has CDR1 KGHSH and CDR2 LQKENI. The CDR3 DNA follows: TGTGCCAGCTCACCTGCTCCTCAAGTAGTCTACGAGCAGTACTTC. This encodes CASSPAPQVVYEQYF. Combining the CDR3 with reference TRBV18 and TRBJ2-7 gives the whole variable domain NAGVMQNPRHLVRRRGQEARLRCSPMKGHSHVYWYRQLPEEGLKFMVYLQKENIIDESGMPKERFSAEFPKEGPSILRIQQVVRGDSAAYFCASSPAPQVVYEQYFGPGTRLTVT.

The chain couples TRBV19 to TRBJ2-5; D is undetermined. Between the trimmed V and J ends, which lost 5 bases and 6 bases, there was a span of 10 bases. Per the germline V gene, CDR1 is LNHDA and CDR2 is SQIVND (reference sequence). The length of the CDR3 is 12 residues. This CDR3 reads CASSQTWKTQYF. Written as DNA, the CDR3 is TGTGCCAGTAGTCAAACTTGGAAGACCCAGTACTTC.

Many counts were recorded for this clonotype. This sequence joins TRBV4-1 and TRBJ1-1; 9 bases are shared with TRBD1. CDR1 and CDR2 (germline): MGHRA, YSYEKL. CDR3 length equals 14 residues. V lost 3 bases, J lost 7 bases, and 6 bases stayed unmatched. The CDR3 sequence is CASSQRDRAIEAFF. CDR3 DNA: TGCGCCAGCAGCCAGAGGGACAGGGCGATTGAAGCTTTCTTT.

This clonotype turned up a few times. The chain is built from TRBV24-1 and TRBJ2-5; D remains unclear. Per the germline V gene, CDR1 is KGHDR and CDR2 is SFDVKD. Between the trimmed V and J ends, which lost 3 bases and 4 bases, there was a span of 14 bases. This CDR3 comprises 15 residues. CDR3 region: CATSDLERGRETQYF. Written as DNA, the CDR3 is TGTGCCACCAGTGATCTGGAGAGAGGTCGAGAGACCCAGTACTTC.

The rearrangement uses TRBV25-1 and TRBJ2-5; D may match TRBD1 or TRBD2 (5 bases each). V was shortened by 0 bases and J by 14 bases, with 13 bases between the two germline ends. This CDR3 region has 12 residues. Germline V gene sequence: CDR1 MGHDK, CDR2 SYGVNS. CDR3 sequence: CASSEYVGRLYF. Here the CDR3 DNA reads TGTGCCAGCAGTGAATATGTGGGACGCTTATACTTC.

The CDR3 loop reads CASSLTGVRDQPQHF. CDR3 nucleotides: TGTGCCAGCAGTTTGACAGGGGTGAGGGATCAGCCCCAGCATTTT. This rearrangement joins TRBV2 to TRBJ1-5; 8 bases map to TRBD1. The J segment lost 5 bases and the V segment lost 5 bases, leaving 8 bases of the junction unmatched. The CDR3 length is 15 residues. The germline CDR1 and CDR2 sequences are SNHLY and FYNNEI.

This clonotype was seen repeatedly, ten times or more. The gene calls are TRBV10-3 and TRBJ2-5; 10 bases align to TRBD2. The CDR3 contains 15 residues. J gave up 2 bases and V 10 bases, and 10 bases lay outside the gene matches. The germline V gene has CDR1 ENHRY and CDR2 SYGVKD. The CDR3 DNA sequence: TGTGCCACCCTTACAACTAGCGGGGAACAAGAGACCCAGTACTTC. This translates into CATLTTSGEQETQYF.

The chain links TRBV2 to TRBJ1-1, with D possibly being TRBD1 (5 bases). V was clipped by 10 bases and J by 1 base, with 13 bases between them. CDR3 length equals 13 residues. Germline V gene data show CDR1 as SNHLY and CDR2 as FYNNEI. Here the CDR3 reads CATEVGGNTEAFF. DNA for the CDR3: TGTGCCACGGAAGTGGGGGGGAACACTGAAGCTTTCTTT.

This clonotype was picked up a small number of times. The rearrangement joins TRBV11-1 to TRBJ2-1; no reliable D call. With 4 bases removed from V and 0 bases from J, the gap between germline ends came to 10 bases. Per germline, CDR1 SGHAT and CDR2 FQDESV (reference sequence). The CDR3 contains 15 residues. CDR3 nucleotide sequence: TGTGCCAGCAGCTCCAGGCAGAGCTCCTACAATGAGCAGTTCTTC. Its translation is CASSSRQSSYNEQFF.